What follows describes a single T cell receptor beta chain. What it binds is unknown. The donors were part of the approximately 120-subject validation cohort, which stood apart from the roughly 670-subject first cohort. The sample is drawn from a study of cytomegalovirus exposure and HLA in healthy donors. TCRdb's copy holds only in-frame clones and misses some; the assay was immunoSEQ multiplex PCR. The sample yields over 60,000 clones, 85% to 95% seen once. Study-wide results and limits: The study recorded some 160 TCR beta chains that were cytomegalovirus-associated. A few of the chains that were CMV-associated were confirmed in vitro to be specific for CMV antigens.

CDR3 length: 15 amino acids. CDR1 LGHNA and CDR2 YNFKEQ come from the germline V gene. Trimming shortened V by 6 bases and J by 2 bases, and 14 bases separated the two germline ends. The sequenced material came from PBMCs. V gene TRBV4-2 combines with J gene TRBJ1-5, with D uncertain. The clonotype was recovered from a young man in good health and CMV-seronegative. CDR3 loop: CASRTIGEGNQPQHF. CDR3 DNA sequence: TGTGCCAGCAGAACCATCGGAGAAGGCAATCAGCCCCAGCATTTT.